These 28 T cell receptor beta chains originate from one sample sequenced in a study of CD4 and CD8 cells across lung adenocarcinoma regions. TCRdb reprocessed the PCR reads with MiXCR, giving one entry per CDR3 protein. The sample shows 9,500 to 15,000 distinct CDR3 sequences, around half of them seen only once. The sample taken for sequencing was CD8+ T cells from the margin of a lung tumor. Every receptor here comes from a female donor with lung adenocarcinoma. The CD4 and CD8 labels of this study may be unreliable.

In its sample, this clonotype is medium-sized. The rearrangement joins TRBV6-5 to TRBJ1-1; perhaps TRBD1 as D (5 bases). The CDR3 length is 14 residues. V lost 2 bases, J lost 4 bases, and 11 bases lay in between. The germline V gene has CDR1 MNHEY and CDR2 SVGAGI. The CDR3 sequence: CASSYRQGGTEAFF. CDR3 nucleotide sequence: TGTGCCAGCAGTTACCGGCAGGGAGGCACTGAAGCTTTCTTT.

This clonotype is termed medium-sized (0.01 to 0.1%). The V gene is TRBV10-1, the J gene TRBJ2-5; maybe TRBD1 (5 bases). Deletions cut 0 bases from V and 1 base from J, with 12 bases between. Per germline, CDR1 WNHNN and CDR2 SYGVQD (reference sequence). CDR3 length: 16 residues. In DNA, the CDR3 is TGCGCCAGCAGTGAGTCGAAGGGGTCCCGCCAAGAGACCCAGTACTTC. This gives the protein CASSESKGSRQETQYF.

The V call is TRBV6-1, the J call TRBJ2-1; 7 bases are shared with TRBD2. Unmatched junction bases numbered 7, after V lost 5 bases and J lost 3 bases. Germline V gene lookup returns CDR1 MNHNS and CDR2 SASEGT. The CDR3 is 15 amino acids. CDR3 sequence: CASSTSWGGYNEQFF. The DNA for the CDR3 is TGTGCCAGCAGTACCTCCTGGGGGGGCTACAATGAGCAGTTCTTC.

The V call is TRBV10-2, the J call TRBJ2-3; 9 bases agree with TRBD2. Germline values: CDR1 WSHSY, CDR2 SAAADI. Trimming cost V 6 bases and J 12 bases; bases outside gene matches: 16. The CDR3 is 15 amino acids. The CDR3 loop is CASRDLAGTKNIQYF. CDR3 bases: TGCGCCAGCAGAGATCTAGCGGGGACCAAAAATATTCAGTATTTT.

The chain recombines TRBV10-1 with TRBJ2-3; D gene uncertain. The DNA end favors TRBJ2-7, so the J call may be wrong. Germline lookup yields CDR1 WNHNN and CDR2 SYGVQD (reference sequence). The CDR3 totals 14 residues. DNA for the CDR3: TGCGCGGGCAGTGGGTTCCGTGACACAGATACGCAGTACTTC. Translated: CAGSGFRDTDTQYF.

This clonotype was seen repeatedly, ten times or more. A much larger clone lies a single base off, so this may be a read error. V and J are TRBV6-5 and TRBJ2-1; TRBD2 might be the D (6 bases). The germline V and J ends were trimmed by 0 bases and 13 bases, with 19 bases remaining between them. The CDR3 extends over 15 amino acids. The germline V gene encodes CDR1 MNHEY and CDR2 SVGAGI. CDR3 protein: CASSYSRVGGETQFF. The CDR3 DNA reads TGTGCCAGCAGTTACTCCCGGGTCGGGGGAGAGACCCAGTTCTTC.

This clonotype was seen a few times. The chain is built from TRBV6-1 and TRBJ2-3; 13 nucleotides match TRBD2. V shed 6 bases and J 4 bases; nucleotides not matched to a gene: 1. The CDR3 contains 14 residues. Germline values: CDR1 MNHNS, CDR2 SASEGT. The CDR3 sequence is CASRLAGGPDTQYF. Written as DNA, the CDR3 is TGTGCCAGCAGACTAGCGGGAGGGCCAGATACGCAGTATTTT.

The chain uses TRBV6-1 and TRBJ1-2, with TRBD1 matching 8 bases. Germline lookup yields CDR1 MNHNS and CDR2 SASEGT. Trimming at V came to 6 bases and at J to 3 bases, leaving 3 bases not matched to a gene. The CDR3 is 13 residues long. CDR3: CASSGGQDYGYTF. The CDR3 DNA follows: TGTGCCAGCAGCGGGGGACAGGACTATGGCTACACCTTC.

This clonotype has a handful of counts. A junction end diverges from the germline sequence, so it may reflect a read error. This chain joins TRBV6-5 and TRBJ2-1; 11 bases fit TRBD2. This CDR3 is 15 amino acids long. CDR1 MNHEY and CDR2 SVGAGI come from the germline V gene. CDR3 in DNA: TGTGCCAGCAGATTCTCCGGGACTAGCGGCGATGCGCAGTTTTTT. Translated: CASRFSGTSGDAQFF.

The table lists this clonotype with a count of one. The CDR3 here is CASSRGDNSYEQYF. The CDR3 region has the DNA TGTGCCAGCAGCCGGGGGGACAACTCCTACGAGCAGTACTTC. V usage is TRBV4-2 and J usage is TRBJ2-7; D may match TRBD1 or TRBD2 (6 bases each). The CDR3 spans 14 residues. V was clipped by 4 bases and J by 0 bases, with 10 bases between them. CDR1 and CDR2 (germline): LGHNA, YNFKEQ.

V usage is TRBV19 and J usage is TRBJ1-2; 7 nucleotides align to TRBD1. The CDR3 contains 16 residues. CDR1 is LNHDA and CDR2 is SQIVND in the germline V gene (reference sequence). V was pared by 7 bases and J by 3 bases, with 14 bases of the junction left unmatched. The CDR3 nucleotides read TGTGCCAGTACCCTCACCCTCAGACAGGGCTACTATGGCTACACCTTC. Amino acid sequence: CASTLTLRQGYYGYTF.

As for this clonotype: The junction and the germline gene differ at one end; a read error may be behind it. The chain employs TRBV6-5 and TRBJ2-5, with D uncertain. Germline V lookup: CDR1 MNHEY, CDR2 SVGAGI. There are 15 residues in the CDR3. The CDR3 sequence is CASSYADRATETQYF. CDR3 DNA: TGTGCCAGCAGTTACGCGGACCGGGCCACAGAGACGCAGTACTTC.

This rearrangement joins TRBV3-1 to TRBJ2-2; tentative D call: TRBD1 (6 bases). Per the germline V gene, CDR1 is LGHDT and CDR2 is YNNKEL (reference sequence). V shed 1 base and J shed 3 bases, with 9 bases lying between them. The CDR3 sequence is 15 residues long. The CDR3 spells CASSQGHRDTGELFF. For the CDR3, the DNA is TGTGCCAGCAGCCAAGGCCACAGGGACACCGGGGAGCTGTTTTTT.

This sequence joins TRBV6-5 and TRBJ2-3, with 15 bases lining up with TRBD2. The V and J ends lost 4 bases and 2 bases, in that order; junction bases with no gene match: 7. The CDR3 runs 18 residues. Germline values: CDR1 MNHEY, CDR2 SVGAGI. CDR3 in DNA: TGTGCCAGCAGTTCCGCGGGACTAGCGGGAGGCACCACAGATACGCAGTATTTT. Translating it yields CASSSAGLAGGTTDTQYF.

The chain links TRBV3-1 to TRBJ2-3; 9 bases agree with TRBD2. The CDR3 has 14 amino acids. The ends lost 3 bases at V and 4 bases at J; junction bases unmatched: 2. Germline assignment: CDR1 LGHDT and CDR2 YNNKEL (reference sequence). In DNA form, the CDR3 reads TGTGCCAGCAGCCATAGCGGGGGCCCAGATACGCAGTATTTT. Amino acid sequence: CASSHSGGPDTQYF.

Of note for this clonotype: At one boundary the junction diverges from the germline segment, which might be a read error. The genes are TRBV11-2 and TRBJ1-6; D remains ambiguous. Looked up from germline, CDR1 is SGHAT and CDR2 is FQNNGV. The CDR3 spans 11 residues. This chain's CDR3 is CASSLGPEQYF. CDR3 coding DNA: TGTGCCAGCAGCTTAGGGCCCGAGCAGTACTTT. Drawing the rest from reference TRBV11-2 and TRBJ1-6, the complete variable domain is EAGVAQSPRYKIIEKRQSVAFWCNPISGHATLYWYQQILGQGPKLLIQFQNNGVVDDSQLPKDRFSAERLKGVDSTLKIQPAKLEDSAVYLCASSLGPEQYFGNGTRLTVT.

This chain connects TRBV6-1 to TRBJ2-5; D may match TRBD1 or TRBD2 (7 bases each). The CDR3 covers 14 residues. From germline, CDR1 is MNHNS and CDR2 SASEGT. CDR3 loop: CASRGRRGTDTQYF. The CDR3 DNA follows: TGTGCGAGCCGCGGGAGACGTGGGACAGATACCCAGTACTTC.

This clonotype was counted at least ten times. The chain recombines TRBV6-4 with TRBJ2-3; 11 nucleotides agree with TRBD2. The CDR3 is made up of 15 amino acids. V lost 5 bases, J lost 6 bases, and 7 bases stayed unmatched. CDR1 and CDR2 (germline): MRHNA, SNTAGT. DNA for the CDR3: TGTGCCAGCAGTCCCACTAGCGGGGGACGGGATACGCAGTATTTT. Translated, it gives CASSPTSGGRDTQYF.

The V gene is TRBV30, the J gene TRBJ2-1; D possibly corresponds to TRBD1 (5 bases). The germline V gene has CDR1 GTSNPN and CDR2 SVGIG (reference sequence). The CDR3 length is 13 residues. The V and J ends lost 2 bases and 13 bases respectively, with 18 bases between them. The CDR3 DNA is TGTGCCTGGAGTCAGGGTATCCAAGAGACCCAGTTCTTC. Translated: CAWSQGIQETQFF. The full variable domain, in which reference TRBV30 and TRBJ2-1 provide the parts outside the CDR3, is SQTIHQWPATLVQPVGSPLSLECTVEGTSNPNLYWYRQAAGRGLQLLFYSVGIGQISSEVPQNLSASRPQDRQFILSSKKLLLSDSGFYLCAWSQGIQETQFFGPGTRLTVL.

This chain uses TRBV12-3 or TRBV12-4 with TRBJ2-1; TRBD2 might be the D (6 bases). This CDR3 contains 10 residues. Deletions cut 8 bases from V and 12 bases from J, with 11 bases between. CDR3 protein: CASGEDAQFF. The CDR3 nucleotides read TGTGCCAGCGGGGAGGATGCGCAGTTCTTC.

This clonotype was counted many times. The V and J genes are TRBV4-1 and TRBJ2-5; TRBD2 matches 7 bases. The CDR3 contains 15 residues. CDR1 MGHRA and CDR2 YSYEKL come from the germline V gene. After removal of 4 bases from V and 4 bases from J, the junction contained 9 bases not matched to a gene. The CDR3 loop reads CASSREGSLIETQYF. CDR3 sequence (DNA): TGCGCCAGCAGCCGGGAGGGCAGTTTAATAGAGACCCAGTACTTC.

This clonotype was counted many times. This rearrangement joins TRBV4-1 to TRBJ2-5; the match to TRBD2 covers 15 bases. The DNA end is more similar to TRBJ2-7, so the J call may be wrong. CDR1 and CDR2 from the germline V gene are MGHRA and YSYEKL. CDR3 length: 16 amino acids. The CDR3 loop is CASSQVGLAGGYEQYF. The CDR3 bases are TGCGCCAGCAGCCAAGTGGGACTAGCGGGGGGCTACGAGCAGTACTTC.

In nucleotides, the CDR3 is TGTGCCAGCAGCCAAGTTTCGGGAAGGGGGCAAGAGACCCAGTACTTC. This translates into CASSQVSGRGQETQYF. This chain links TRBV4-2 with TRBJ2-5, with a tentative D call TRBD1 (6 bases). The germline gives CDR1 LGHNA, CDR2 YNFKEQ. V lost 1 base and J 2 bases, leaving 14 bases between the germline ends. The CDR3 has 16 amino acids.

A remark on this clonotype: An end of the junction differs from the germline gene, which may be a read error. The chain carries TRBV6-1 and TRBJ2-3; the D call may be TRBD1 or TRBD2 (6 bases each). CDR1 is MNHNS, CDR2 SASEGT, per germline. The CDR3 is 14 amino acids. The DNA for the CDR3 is TGTGCCAGCAGGTCGACAGGAGGGAAAAATACTCAGTACTTT. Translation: CASRSTGGKNTQYF.

The CDR3 sequence is CASSLTGTFSGANVLTF. Written as DNA, the CDR3 is TGTGCCAGCAGCTTAACAGGAACCTTCTCTGGGGCCAACGTCCTGACTTTC. This rearrangement joins TRBV7-6 to TRBJ2-6; TRBD1 is a possible D gene (5 bases). The ends were cut back, 2 bases at V and 0 bases at J, with 11 bases in the middle. The CDR3 is made up of 17 amino acids. Germline V gene sequence: CDR1 SGHVS, CDR2 FNYEAQ. The whole variable domain, filled in from reference TRBV7-6 and TRBJ2-6, reads GAGVSQSPRYKVTKRGQDVALRCDPISGHVSLYWYRQALGQGPEFLTYFNYEAQQDKSGLPNDRFSAERPEGSISTLTIQRTEQRDSAMYRCASSLTGTFSGANVLTFGAGSRLTVL.

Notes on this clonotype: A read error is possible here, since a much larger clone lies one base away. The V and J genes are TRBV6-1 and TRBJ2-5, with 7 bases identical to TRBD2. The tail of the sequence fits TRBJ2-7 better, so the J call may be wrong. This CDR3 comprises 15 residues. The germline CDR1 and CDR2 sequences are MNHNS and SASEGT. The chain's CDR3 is CASSDRGRGSFEQYF. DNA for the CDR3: TGTGCCAGCAGTGATCGGGGGAGGGGATCCTTCGAGCAGTACTTC.

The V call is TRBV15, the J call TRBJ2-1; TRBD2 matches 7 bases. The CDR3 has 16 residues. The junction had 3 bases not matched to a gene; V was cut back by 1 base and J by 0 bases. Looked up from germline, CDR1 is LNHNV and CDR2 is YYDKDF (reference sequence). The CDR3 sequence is CATSRAGGGSYNEQFF. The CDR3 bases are TGTGCCACCAGCAGAGCGGGCGGGGGCTCCTACAATGAGCAGTTCTTC.

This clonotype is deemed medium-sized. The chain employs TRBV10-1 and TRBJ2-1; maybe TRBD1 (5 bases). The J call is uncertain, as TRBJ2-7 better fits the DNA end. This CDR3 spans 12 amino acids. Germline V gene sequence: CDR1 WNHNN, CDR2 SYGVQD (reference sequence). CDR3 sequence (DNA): TGCGCCAGCAGTGACAGGGAAACGGCGCAGTACTTC. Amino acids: CASSDRETAQYF.